Listed below are T cell receptor beta chains from one sample, sequenced in a study of T cells in Graves' hyperthyroidism and ophthalmopathy. TCRdb analysed the multiplex PCR reads with MiXCR anew, one entry per CDR3 protein. The repertoire has about 280,000 distinct CDR3 sequences, 25% to 30% of them found once; the top ten carry about a quarter. The specimen sequenced was blood. The source is a man aged 40-49 years with Graves' hyperthyroidism that later progressed to Graves' ophthalmopathy. Both conserved end residues are part of each CDR3. The order of the fields is CDR3 length, clone size, J gene, V gene, D gene, CDR3 DNA, CDR3 protein. D genes are given only for firm matches. Expanded clones are given a class, and other clones once, few, many or no size at all.

14	many	TRBJ1-2	TRBV6-5	-	TGTGCCAGCAGTTACTCTCCCACTAACTATGGCTACACCTTC	CASSYSPTNYGYTF
15	many	TRBJ2-7	TRBV12-3/TRBV12-4	TRBD2	TGTGCCAGCAGTTTACACCCTAGCGGGAAGGTCGGGCAGTACTTC	CASSLHPSGKVGQYF
16	-	TRBJ2-4	TRBV20-1	TRBD2	TGCAGTGCTAGAGACCCCGCGGGACTAGCGGAAAACATTCAGTACTTC	CSARDPAGLAENIQYF
15	many	TRBJ1-3	TRBV2	-	TGTGCCAGCACCGGCCCTATCCAGCCTGGAAACACCATATATTTT	CASTGPIQPGNTIYF
15	many	TRBJ2-2	TRBV2	-	TGTGCCAGCAGTGAAAAGGGGTCGGGGACCGGGGAGCTGTTTTTT	CASSEKGSGTGELFF
17	many	TRBJ2-2	TRBV11-1	TRBD1	TGTGCCAGCAGCCCTCACGGGACAGGGGGGAACACCGGGGAGCTGTTTTTT	CASSPHGTGGNTGELFF
14	-	TRBJ1-1	TRBV12-3/TRBV12-4	TRBD1	TGTGCCAGCAGCGCAGGGGGCTCCGGCACTGAAGCTTTCTTT	CASSAGGSGTEAFF
14	-	TRBJ2-4	TRBV2	-	TGTGCCAGCAGGACCCCGGACAGCAAAAACATTCAGTACTTC	CASRTPDSKNIQYF
14	-	TRBJ2-2	TRBV12-3/TRBV12-4	TRBD1	TGTGCCAGCAGTCAAGGACAGGGGCCCGGGGAGCTGTTTTTT	CASSQGQGPGELFF
13	-	TRBJ1-6	TRBV6-1	-	TGTGCCAGCAGGAAGGTGGGGAATTCACCCCTCCACTTT	CASRKVGNSPLHF
12	many	TRBJ1-5	TRBV6-2/TRBV6-3	-	TGTGCCAGCAGGGACACCAATCAGCCCCAGCATTTT	CASRDTNQPQHF
18	many	TRBJ2-5	TRBV11-2	TRBD2	TGTGCCAGCAGCCCACGGACTAGCGGGAGCGGGTACCAAGAGACCCAGTACTTC	CASSPRTSGSGYQETQYF
16	-	TRBJ1-3	TRBV7-6	-	TGTGCCAGCAGCGCAGACAGACATCACTCTGGAAACACCATATATTTT	CASSADRHHSGNTIYF
14	-	TRBJ2-2	TRBV7-3	-	TGTGCCAGCAGCTTGACGGGACTCACCGGGGAGCTGTTTTTT	CASSLTGLTGELFF
12	-	TRBJ1-2	TRBV19	-	TGTGCCAGTAGTCCCTCTGACTATGGCTACACCTTC	CASSPSDYGYTF
16	many	TRBJ1-5	TRBV6-2/TRBV6-3	-	TGTGCCAGCAGTTTGATTACAGGGAATATGAATCAGCCCCAGCATTTT	CASSLITGNMNQPQHF
16	-	TRBJ2-7	TRBV28	TRBD2	TGTGCCAGCAGTTTGGGGGGACTAGCGGGACCCTACGAGCAGTACTTC	CASSLGGLAGPYEQYF
13	many	TRBJ1-5	TRBV20-1	-	TGCAGTGCCCCAGACCATAGCAATCAGCCCCAGCATTTT	CSAPDHSNQPQHF
14	-	TRBJ1-2	TRBV12-3/TRBV12-4	TRBD1	TGTGCCAGCGGTGGACAGGAGACCATCTATGGCTACACCTTC	CASGGQETIYGYTF
15	many	TRBJ2-7	TRBV2	TRBD2	TGTGCCGCCGGGACTAGCGGGATTAGCTCCTACGAGCAGTACTTC	CAAGTSGISSYEQYF
14	many	TRBJ2-5	TRBV19	TRBD1	TGTGCCAGTAGTGAGGACAGGGGAGCGGAGACCCAGTACTTC	CASSEDRGAETQYF
13	many	TRBJ1-1	TRBV19	-	TGTGCCAGTAGTATAGAGGGGAACACTGAAGCTTTCTTT	CASSIEGNTEAFF
15	many	TRBJ1-5	TRBV27	TRBD1	TGTGCCAGCAGTTTATCAGGACAGGGAAGGCAGCCCCAGCATTTT	CASSLSGQGRQPQHF
10	many	TRBJ2-5	TRBV4-1	-	TGCGCCAGCACCTCAACGGGCCAGTACTTC	CASTSTGQYF
16	many	TRBJ2-7	TRBV6-1	-	TGTGCCAGCAGTGTTTCGGGGGGGACAGGTTCCTACGAGCAGTACTTC	CASSVSGGTGSYEQYF
16	many	TRBJ2-7	TRBV10-1	-	TGCGCCAGCAGTGCGGGGACCAAGACCCACTCCTACGAGCAGTACTTC	CASSAGTKTHSYEQYF
18	-	TRBJ2-7	TRBV7-2	TRBD2	TGTGCCAGCAGCTTAGCGTCCCTTACTAGCGGACTCTCCTACGAGCAGTACTTC	CASSLASLTSGLSYEQYF
14	many	TRBJ1-5	TRBV12-3/TRBV12-4	-	TGTGCCAGCAGTTTCTTTGGACCTGGCCAGCCCCAGCATTTT	CASSFFGPGQPQHF
11	many	TRBJ1-1	TRBV7-3	-	TGTGCCAGCAGCTTCGTCACTGAAGCTTTCTTT	CASSFVTEAFF
15	-	TRBJ1-5	TRBV3-1	-	TGTGCCAGCAGCCAACGGTCAGGGAGCAATCAGCCCCAGCATTTT	CASSQRSGSNQPQHF
16	-	TRBJ2-5	TRBV20-1	-	TGCAGTGCTAGGCCCCCGCATAGCAGAGGTCAAGAGACCCAGTACTTC	CSARPPHSRGQETQYF
15	many	TRBJ2-7	TRBV18	-	TGTGCCAGCTCACCCTCAGTGGGGGCGAGCTACGAGCAGTACTTC	CASSPSVGASYEQYF
14	-	TRBJ2-2	TRBV27	-	TGTGCCAGCAGCTTTACAGGGTACACCGGGGAGCTGTTTTTT	CASSFTGYTGELFF
13	-	TRBJ2-2	TRBV10-2	-	TGCGCCAGCAGTGGGGCGAACACCGGGGAGCTGTTTTTT	CASSGANTGELFF
13	-	TRBJ2-7	TRBV6-2/TRBV6-3	-	TGTGCCAGCAGTTACCCAAGGACGAGGGAGCAGTACTTC	CASSYPRTREQYF
16	-	TRBJ2-7	TRBV12-3/TRBV12-4	TRBD1	TGTGCCAGCACCCGAAGCTCACAGGGGGTACTATACGAGCAGTACTTC	CASTRSSQGVLYEQYF
15	few	TRBJ2-7	TRBV6-2/TRBV6-3	TRBD2	TGTGCCAGCAGTTACTACGGCGGGAGGGCCGGCGAGCAGTACTTC	CASSYYGGRAGEQYF
12	many	TRBJ2-5	TRBV25-1	-	TGTGCCAGCAGTGATGGGGAGGAGACCCAGTACTTC	CASSDGEETQYF
14	many	TRBJ2-5	TRBV20-1	-	TGCAGTGCTAGGGGGATCGGACTTCAAGAGACCCAGTACTTC	CSARGIGLQETQYF
14	many	TRBJ1-5	TRBV7-2	-	TGTGCCAGCAGCTTAGAACAGGGTAGCCAGCCCCAGCATTTT	CASSLEQGSQPQHF
14	once	TRBJ1-2	TRBV29-1	TRBD1	TGCAGCGTTGTGGGGACAGGGACTAACTATGGCTACACCTTC	CSVVGTGTNYGYTF
17	once	TRBJ2-5	TRBV6-5	TRBD1	TGTGCCAGCAGTTATTTCTCACCGGGACAGGGAAAAGAGACCCAGTACTTC	CASSYFSPGQGKETQYF